A selection of T cell receptor beta chains follows, all from one sample in a study of CD8+CD57+ T cells in acquired aplastic anemia. A single record per CDR3 protein comes from TCRdb applying MiXCR to the reads. In the table there are roughly 170,000 distinct CDR3 sequences, about 50% of which are singletons. The sequencing input was sorted CD4+, CD8+, or CD8+CD57+ T cells (not recorded which) from PBMCs. Receptor source: a human donor with aplastic anemia. Each CDR3 is given with its conserved first and last residue. A D gene is named only where the DNA matches it firmly. Rows give clone size only sometimes, using once, few, many, or a class for an expanded clone.

>15|TRBD1|TRBV2|.|TRBJ1-6
TGTGCCAACAGTGCCCGGGGACAGGGTAATTCACCCCTCCACTTT
CANSARGQGNSPLHF
>16|TRBD1|TRBV11-2|once|TRBJ1-3
TGTGCCAGCAGCTTAGGTAGACAGGGGGCGCGAAACACCATATATTTT
CASSLGRQGARNTIYF
>13|.|TRBV14|few|TRBJ1-1
TGTGCCAGCAGCCAACTTCCGAACACTGAAGCTTTCTTT
CASSQLPNTEAFF
>15|.|TRBV10-3|.|TRBJ1-1
TGTGCCATCAGTGATTATCAGGTCCAGAACACTGAAGCTTTCTTT
CAISDYQVQNTEAFF
>14|.|TRBV2|.|TRBJ2-1
TGTGCCAGCAATAAGGGGGTAGGGGCCAATGAGCAGTTCTTC
CASNKGVGANEQFF
>14|.|TRBV6-5|many|TRBJ2-3
TGTGCCAGCAGGTACCGGGACGACACAGATACGCAGTATTTT
CASRYRDDTDTQYF
>15|TRBD1|TRBV5-1|.|TRBJ2-7
TGCGCCAGCAGCTTGAATATGGCAGGGGGCTTCGAGCAGTACTTC
CASSLNMAGGFEQYF
>15|TRBD2|TRBV5-1|many|TRBJ2-3
TGCGCCAGCAGCTTGGAAGGACTAGCGGTAGATACGCAGTATTTT
CASSLEGLAVDTQYF
>13|.|TRBV12-3/TRBV12-4|many|TRBJ1-1
TGTGCCAGCAGTTTGTTACAGAACACTGAAGCTTTCTTT
CASSLLQNTEAFF
>14|TRBD1|TRBV6-1|.|TRBJ2-1
TGTGCCAGCAGTGAGGACAGGGCCTACAATGAGCAGTTCTTC
CASSEDRAYNEQFF
>15|TRBD1|TRBV2|once|TRBJ1-5
TGTGCCAGCAGTTATAGGCAGGGGGGGACTCAGCCTCAGCATTTT
CASSYRQGGTQPQHF
>13|.|TRBV7-9|.|TRBJ2-2
TGTGCCAGCAGCTTACAACGGATGGGGGAGCTGTTTTTT
CASSLQRMGELFF
>16|.|TRBV11-1|many|TRBJ2-5
TGTGCCAGCAGCTTAGAGATGACAGGGAGGGGGGAGACCCAGTACTTC
CASSLEMTGRGETQYF
>13|.|TRBV19|.|TRBJ1-1
TGTGCCAGTAGTTGGGGAGGGGCCACTGAAGCTTTCTTT
CASSWGGATEAFF
>11|.|TRBV6-1|many|TRBJ2-5
TGTGCCAGCGGGCATTTAGAGACCCAGTACTTC
CASGHLETQYF
>14|.|TRBV19|few|TRBJ2-1
TGTGCCAGTAGTGAAAACAGGGACCAACGTGAGCAGTTCTTC
CASSENRDQREQFF
>14|.|TRBV20-1|many|TRBJ1-1
TGCAGTGCTAGGGAGAACAGGGCGAACACTGAAGCTTTCTTT
CSARENRANTEAFF